This is a list of T cell receptor beta chains from one sample in a study of blood T cell repertoires in COVID-19. Measured with immunoSEQ multiplex PCR; TCRdb has only the in-frame clones, and not every one. The sample lists 200,000 to 250,000 clones, 86% seen once, with about 12% in the top ten. Sequencing was carried out using peripheral blood. The receptors stem from a man at least 80 years old with acute or convalescent COVID-19. The CDR3 runs from the conserved cysteine through the conserved F or W. A D gene is named only where the DNA matches it firmly. Clone sizes are given selectively: once, few, many, or a class where the clone is expanded.

>-|TRBJ2-3|TRBD2|TRBV7-7
TGTGCTAGCAGTTCCGGGACTAGCGGCACAGATACGCAGTATTTT
CASSSGTSGTDTQYF
>-|TRBJ2-5|TRBD1|TRBV27
TGTGCCAGCAGTTCAGGGACAGGGCGGCCAGAGACCCAGTACTTC
CASSSGTGRPETQYF
>-|TRBJ1-5|-|TRBV19
TGTGCCAGTACTACAGTGGAGGGGAGTAATCAGCCCCAGCATTTT
CASTTVEGSNQPQHF
>-|TRBJ1-2|-|TRBV12-3/TRBV12-4
TGTGCCAGCAGTTTTAGCGGTATCTATGGCTACACCTTC
CASSFSGIYGYTF
>-|TRBJ1-1|-|TRBV6-5
TGTGCCAGCAGTCAGGGGACTATGAACACTGAAGCTTTCTTT
CASSQGTMNTEAFF
>few|TRBJ2-7|-|TRBV2
TGTGCCAGCAGTTGGAGGTACGAGCAGTACTTC
CASSWRYEQYF
>once|TRBJ1-5|-|TRBV28
TGTGCCAGCAGCCAGGCAGGGGCGGGCAATCAGCCCCAGCATTTT
CASSQAGAGNQPQHF
>once|TRBJ1-4|TRBD1|TRBV3-1/TRBV3-2
TGTGCCAGCAGCCAAGCCGGGACAGGGGGTGAAAAACTGTTTTTT
CASSQAGTGGEKLFF
>-|TRBJ2-5|-|TRBV2
TGTGCCAGCGGGAGGGGGGTGGCGTTGAGGGAAGAGACCCAGTACTTC
CASGRGVALREETQYF
>-|TRBJ2-7|TRBD1|TRBV28
TGTGCCAGCAGTTCCGGGACAGGGGGCGAGCAGTACTTC
CASSSGTGGEQYF